This T cell receptor beta chain is drawn from a study of multiple sclerosis patients with progressive multifocal leukoencephalopathy. Profiled with immunoSEQ multiplex PCR; TCRdb holds only in-frame clones, not every one. This sample has some 30,000 clones, with around 90% found just once. Time point defined: before natalizumab initiation. V lost 6 bases and J 5 bases, leaving 10 bases between the germline ends. This CDR3 is built from 12 residues. Germline assignment: CDR1 LNHDA and CDR2 SQIVND (reference sequence). The sequencing input was PBMCs. The J gene is TRBJ1-1, the V gene TRBV19; D is ambiguous. The source of this sequence is a human donor with multiple sclerosis. In DNA form, the CDR3 reads TGTGCCAGTAGCTTCGGAGGGACTGAAGCTTTCTTT. Protein: CASSFGGTEAFF.